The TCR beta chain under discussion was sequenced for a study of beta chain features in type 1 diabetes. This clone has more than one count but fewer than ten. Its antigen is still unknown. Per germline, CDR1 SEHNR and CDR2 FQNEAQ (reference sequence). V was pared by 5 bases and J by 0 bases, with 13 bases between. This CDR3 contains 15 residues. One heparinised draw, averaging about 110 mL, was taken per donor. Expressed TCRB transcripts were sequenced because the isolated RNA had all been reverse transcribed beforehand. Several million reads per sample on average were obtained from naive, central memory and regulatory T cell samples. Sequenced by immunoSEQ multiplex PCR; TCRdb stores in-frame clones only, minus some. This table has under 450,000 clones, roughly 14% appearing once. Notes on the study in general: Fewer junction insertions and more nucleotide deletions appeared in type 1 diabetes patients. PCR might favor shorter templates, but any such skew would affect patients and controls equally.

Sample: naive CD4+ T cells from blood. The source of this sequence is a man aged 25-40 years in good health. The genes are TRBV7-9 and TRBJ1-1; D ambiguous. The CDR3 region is CASSTSGGMNTEAFF. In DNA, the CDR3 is TGTGCCAGCAGCACCTCAGGCGGAATGAACACTGAAGCTTTCTTT.